The rows below give T cell receptor beta chains drawn from one sample of a study of response to subunit inactivated influenza vaccine. TCRdb independently ran MiXCR on the RT-PCR reads; one entry per CDR3 protein. The sample holds hundreds of thousands of distinct CDR3 sequences, more than 15% seen once. Source: PBMCs from blood, taken about 13 days after vaccination. The receptors derive from a man aged 50-60 years who received an inactivated influenza vaccine. Both conserved end residues are part of each CDR3. Each record gives: J gene, clone size, D gene, V gene, CDR3 protein, CDR3 DNA. The D gene is left open where the match is weak. Size is omitted from some rows. Given values are once, few, many or a class for expanded clones.

j_gene: TRBJ2-2
abundance: NA
d_gene: NA
v_gene: TRBV6-1
CDR3aa: CATEFPNTGELFF
CDR3nt: TGTGCCACCGAATTCCCCAACACCGGGGAGCTGTTTTTT

j_gene: TRBJ2-3
abundance: few
d_gene: NA
v_gene: TRBV20-1
CDR3aa: CSARSQPAGVDTQYF
CDR3nt: TGCAGTGCTAGATCACAGCCTGCAGGGGTAGATACGCAGTATTTT

j_gene: TRBJ2-5
abundance: NA
d_gene: NA
v_gene: TRBV5-1
CDR3aa: CASSLEDSQETQYF
CDR3nt: TGCGCCAGCAGCTTGGAGGACTCGCAAGAGACCCAGTACTTC

j_gene: TRBJ2-5
abundance: many
d_gene: NA
v_gene: TRBV15
CDR3aa: CATSTHLYQETQYF
CDR3nt: TGTGCCACCAGCACACACCTGTACCAAGAGACCCAGTACTTC

j_gene: TRBJ1-5
abundance: few
d_gene: NA
v_gene: TRBV4-3
CDR3aa: CASSQDIQGQPQHF
CDR3nt: TGCGCCAGCAGCCAAGATATTCAGGGTCAGCCCCAGCATTTT

j_gene: TRBJ2-3
abundance: NA
d_gene: NA
v_gene: TRBV6-1
CDR3aa: CASSPKGVYTDTQYF
CDR3nt: TGTGCCAGCAGCCCGAAGGGGGTCTACACAGATACGCAGTATTTT

j_gene: TRBJ2-3
abundance: NA
d_gene: TRBD1
v_gene: TRBV20-1
CDR3aa: CSASPLGQGVTDTQYF
CDR3nt: TGCAGTGCTAGTCCCCTCGGACAGGGAGTCACAGATACGCAGTATTTT

j_gene: TRBJ2-3
abundance: NA
d_gene: TRBD2
v_gene: TRBV20-1
CDR3aa: CSATQREKGDTQYF
CDR3nt: TGCAGTGCTACCCAGCGGGAGAAGGGAGATACGCAGTATTTT

j_gene: TRBJ1-6
abundance: NA
d_gene: NA
v_gene: TRBV12-3/TRBV12-4
CDR3aa: CASSSNPQGSGSPLHF
CDR3nt: TGTGCCAGCAGTTCCAACCCACAGGGTTCGGGTTCACCCCTCCACTTT

j_gene: TRBJ2-5
abundance: NA
d_gene: TRBD2
v_gene: TRBV4-3
CDR3aa: CASSQGTSGAQETQYF
CDR3nt: TGCGCCAGCAGCCAAGGGACTAGCGGAGCCCAAGAGACCCAGTACTTC

j_gene: TRBJ2-5
abundance: once
d_gene: NA
v_gene: TRBV15
CDR3aa: CATSRDYGGQETQYF
CDR3nt: TGTGCCACCAGCAGAGATTACGGGGGACAAGAGACCCAGTACTTC

j_gene: TRBJ2-3
abundance: NA
d_gene: NA
v_gene: TRBV6-2/TRBV6-3
CDR3aa: CASSYRGPADTQYF
CDR3nt: TGTGCCAGCAGTTACCGGGGGCCAGCTGATACGCAGTATTTT

j_gene: TRBJ2-5
abundance: many
d_gene: TRBD2
v_gene: TRBV3-1
CDR3aa: CASSQTLAGFETQYF
CDR3nt: TGTGCCAGCAGCCAGACTCTAGCGGGGTTTGAGACCCAGTACTTC

j_gene: TRBJ2-3
abundance: NA
d_gene: NA
v_gene: TRBV5-1
CDR3aa: CASSEGRGASTDTQYF
CDR3nt: TGCGCCAGCAGCGAAGGCCGGGGAGCAAGCACAGATACGCAGTATTTT

j_gene: TRBJ2-1
abundance: NA
d_gene: TRBD2
v_gene: TRBV7-9
CDR3aa: CASSHIAGQPPKQFF
CDR3nt: TGTGCCAGCAGCCACATAGCGGGGCAGCCCCCAAAGCAGTTCTTC

j_gene: TRBJ2-1
abundance: few
d_gene: TRBD2
v_gene: TRBV3-1
CDR3aa: CASSPLGLAGGYEQFF
CDR3nt: TGTGCCAGCAGCCCGCTAGGACTAGCGGGGGGATATGAGCAGTTCTTC

j_gene: TRBJ2-1
abundance: few
d_gene: NA
v_gene: TRBV11-1
CDR3aa: CASQPKSGFEQFF
CDR3nt: TGTGCCAGTCAACCGAAATCCGGTTTTGAGCAGTTCTTC

j_gene: TRBJ2-1
abundance: few
d_gene: NA
v_gene: TRBV20-1
CDR3aa: CSNRGLAYGNEQFF
CDR3nt: TGCAGTAACCGCGGGCTAGCGTATGGGAATGAGCAGTTCTTC

j_gene: TRBJ2-2
abundance: many
d_gene: NA
v_gene: TRBV5-1
CDR3aa: CASRGNPTNTGELFF
CDR3nt: TGCGCCAGCAGGGGGAATCCGACGAACACCGGGGAGCTGTTTTTT

j_gene: TRBJ2-1
abundance: few
d_gene: NA
v_gene: TRBV6-2/TRBV6-3
CDR3aa: CASSYTLVGMNEQFF
CDR3nt: TGTGCCAGCAGTTACACCCTAGTAGGGATGAATGAGCAGTTCTTC

j_gene: TRBJ2-7
abundance: NA
d_gene: TRBD1
v_gene: TRBV28
CDR3aa: CASSLSETGSSFYEQYF
CDR3nt: TGTGCCAGCAGTTTGTCCGAGACAGGGTCGTCTTTTTACGAGCAGTACTTC

j_gene: TRBJ2-5
abundance: few
d_gene: NA
v_gene: TRBV21-1
CDR3aa: CASSKGKRLAGAEQETQYF
CDR3nt: TGTGCCAGCAGCAAAGGAAAAAGACTAGCGGGAGCTGAACAAGAGACCCAGTACTTC

j_gene: TRBJ1-1
abundance: many
d_gene: NA
v_gene: TRBV12-3/TRBV12-4
CDR3aa: CASSFPERPGEAFF
CDR3nt: TGTGCCAGCAGTTTCCCGGAAAGGCCCGGTGAAGCTTTCTTT

j_gene: TRBJ2-5
abundance: few
d_gene: NA
v_gene: TRBV15
CDR3aa: CATSRVGSQETQYF
CDR3nt: TGTGCCACCAGCAGAGTAGGGAGTCAAGAGACCCAGTACTTC

j_gene: TRBJ2-2
abundance: NA
d_gene: NA
v_gene: TRBV28
CDR3aa: CASSRAGRGSGELFF
CDR3nt: TGTGCCAGCAGCCGGGCAGGCAGGGGCTCCGGGGAGCTGTTTTTT

j_gene: TRBJ2-1
abundance: many
d_gene: TRBD2
v_gene: TRBV7-9
CDR3aa: CASSFPGLAGYNEQFF
CDR3nt: TGTGCCAGCAGCTTTCCGGGACTAGCGGGGTACAATGAGCAGTTCTTC

j_gene: TRBJ2-5
abundance: many
d_gene: NA
v_gene: TRBV12-3/TRBV12-4
CDR3aa: CASSLRGGETQYF
CDR3nt: TGCGCCAGCAGCTTGAGGGGCGGGGAGACCCAGTACTTC

j_gene: TRBJ2-1
abundance: NA
d_gene: TRBD2
v_gene: TRBV29-1
CDR3aa: CSGLAGVDNEQFF
CDR3nt: TGCAGCGGGCTAGCGGGAGTCGACAATGAGCAGTTCTTC

j_gene: TRBJ1-1
abundance: few
d_gene: NA
v_gene: TRBV12-3/TRBV12-4
CDR3aa: CASSFGVEAFF
CDR3nt: TGTGCCAGCAGTTTTGGGGTTGAAGCTTTCTTT

j_gene: TRBJ2-7
abundance: many
d_gene: NA
v_gene: TRBV9
CDR3aa: CASSPRYGINEQYF
CDR3nt: TGTGCCAGCAGCCCACGGTACGGGATCAACGAGCAGTACTTC

j_gene: TRBJ2-1
abundance: NA
d_gene: NA
v_gene: TRBV3-1
CDR3aa: CASSPWTGSSEQFF
CDR3nt: TGTGCCAGCAGCCCGTGGACTGGGTCAAGTGAGCAGTTCTTC

j_gene: TRBJ2-7
abundance: NA
d_gene: TRBD2
v_gene: TRBV20-1
CDR3aa: CSARLAGADEQYF
CDR3nt: TGCAGTGCCAGACTAGCGGGGGCCGACGAGCAGTACTTC

j_gene: TRBJ2-3
abundance: NA
d_gene: TRBD2
v_gene: TRBV5-1
CDR3aa: CASSTGLAGGDTQYF
CDR3nt: TGCGCCAGCAGCACCGGACTAGCGGGGGGTGATACGCAGTATTTT

j_gene: TRBJ2-1
abundance: NA
d_gene: TRBD2
v_gene: TRBV24-1
CDR3aa: CATSERVGGRTYNEQFF
CDR3nt: TGTGCCACCAGCGAGAGGGTCGGGGGGAGGACCTACAATGAGCAGTTCTTC

j_gene: TRBJ2-7
abundance: few
d_gene: TRBD2
v_gene: TRBV6-2/TRBV6-3
CDR3aa: CASSLRPAGGTYEQYF
CDR3nt: TGTGCCAGCAGTCTCCGACCAGCGGGAGGGACCTACGAGCAGTACTTC

j_gene: TRBJ2-1
abundance: many
d_gene: TRBD2
v_gene: TRBV7-3
CDR3aa: CASSNRTSAVNEQFF
CDR3nt: TGTGCCAGCAGCAATCGGACTAGCGCGGTCAATGAGCAGTTCTTC

j_gene: TRBJ2-3
abundance: many
d_gene: NA
v_gene: TRBV7-8
CDR3aa: CASSLPEEAGLSSSTDTQYF
CDR3nt: TGTGCCAGCAGCTTACCGGAAGAGGCGGGATTATCGTCTAGCACAGATACGCAGTATTTT

j_gene: TRBJ2-5
abundance: NA
d_gene: NA
v_gene: TRBV2
CDR3aa: CASSEGFGDQETQYF
CDR3nt: TGTGCCAGCAGTGAAGGATTTGGGGACCAAGAGACCCAGTACTTC

j_gene: TRBJ1-2
abundance: many
d_gene: NA
v_gene: TRBV28
CDR3aa: CASSSLTGNYGYTF
CDR3nt: TGTGCCAGCAGTTCCCTCACAGGGAACTATGGCTACACCTTC

j_gene: TRBJ1-1
abundance: few
d_gene: NA
v_gene: TRBV7-8
CDR3aa: CASSLARGRRLNTEAFF
CDR3nt: TGTGCCAGCAGCTTAGCGCGAGGACGGAGACTTAACACTGAAGCTTTCTTT

j_gene: TRBJ1-2
abundance: few
d_gene: NA
v_gene: TRBV6-1
CDR3aa: CASSSNRDPTTLYGYTF
CDR3nt: TGTGCCAGCAGCTCAAATAGGGACCCGACGACATTGTATGGCTACACCTTC

j_gene: TRBJ2-3
abundance: NA
d_gene: NA
v_gene: TRBV12-3/TRBV12-4
CDR3aa: CASDTASTDTQYF
CDR3nt: TGTGCCAGCGATACTGCTAGCACAGATACGCAGTATTTT

j_gene: TRBJ1-6
abundance: once
d_gene: TRBD1
v_gene: TRBV15
CDR3aa: CATSRQLTRTGGSPPHF
CDR3nt: TGTGCCACCAGCAGACAGCTCACCAGGACAGGTGGTTCACCCCCCCACTTT

j_gene: TRBJ2-4
abundance: NA
d_gene: NA
v_gene: TRBV12-3/TRBV12-4
CDR3aa: CASSPFLAKNIQYF
CDR3nt: TGTGCCAGCAGCCCTTTTCTAGCCAAAAACATTCAGTACTTC

j_gene: TRBJ2-3
abundance: NA
d_gene: NA
v_gene: TRBV7-2
CDR3aa: CASSSRPPDTQYF
CDR3nt: TGTGCCAGCAGCTCCCGACCCCCGGATACGCAGTATTTT

j_gene: TRBJ2-7
abundance: few
d_gene: TRBD1
v_gene: TRBV12-3/TRBV12-4
CDR3aa: CASSPDRGGPSSYEQYF
CDR3nt: TGTGCCAGCAGCCCCGACAGGGGCGGTCCCTCCTCCTACGAGCAGTACTTC

j_gene: TRBJ1-3
abundance: many
d_gene: NA
v_gene: TRBV4-3
CDR3aa: CASSQDWAGDRLYF
CDR3nt: TGCGCCAGCAGCCAAGATTGGGCGGGGGACCGTCTCTATTTT

j_gene: TRBJ2-7
abundance: NA
d_gene: TRBD1
v_gene: TRBV7-2
CDR3aa: CASSFDAPGTEFSYEQYF
CDR3nt: TGTGCCAGCAGCTTTGACGCTCCCGGGACAGAATTCTCCTACGAGCAGTACTTC

j_gene: TRBJ1-1
abundance: few
d_gene: TRBD1
v_gene: TRBV11-2
CDR3aa: CASSPHRGTALANTEAFF
CDR3nt: TGTGCCAGCAGCCCCCATAGGGGGACAGCCCTGGCGAACACTGAAGCTTTCTTT

j_gene: TRBJ1-5
abundance: few
d_gene: NA
v_gene: TRBV4-1
CDR3aa: CASSQEPNQPQHF
CDR3nt: TGCGCCAGCAGCCAAGAACCCAATCAGCCCCAGCATTTT

j_gene: TRBJ2-3
abundance: NA
d_gene: NA
v_gene: TRBV6-2/TRBV6-3
CDR3aa: CASRDSPLLHTQYF
CDR3nt: TGTGCCAGCAGGGACTCTCCATTATTACATACGCAGTATTTT

j_gene: TRBJ2-7
abundance: NA
d_gene: NA
v_gene: TRBV3-1
CDR3aa: CASSQGDSPYEQYF
CDR3nt: TGTGCCAGCAGCCAAGGGGACTCCCCCTACGAGCAGTACTTC

j_gene: TRBJ2-3
abundance: NA
d_gene: TRBD2
v_gene: TRBV5-5
CDR3aa: CASTRSGTIIMGPDTQYF
CDR3nt: TGTGCCAGCACCCGATCAGGGACTATCATCATGGGGCCAGATACGCAGTATTTT

j_gene: TRBJ1-4
abundance: NA
d_gene: NA
v_gene: TRBV11-1
CDR3aa: CASSREELVFF
CDR3nt: TGTGCCAGCAGCCGTGAGGAACTTGTGTTTTTT

j_gene: TRBJ2-7
abundance: NA
d_gene: TRBD2
v_gene: TRBV12-3/TRBV12-4
CDR3aa: CASSLLQREGREQYF
CDR3nt: TGTGCCAGCAGCCTTCTTCAGCGGGAGGGCCGCGAGCAGTACTTC

j_gene: TRBJ2-3
abundance: NA
d_gene: NA
v_gene: TRBV4-2
CDR3aa: CAISTGTYTDTQYF
CDR3nt: TGTGCCATCTCGACAGGGACTTATACAGATACGCAGTATTTT

j_gene: TRBJ1-4
abundance: NA
d_gene: NA
v_gene: TRBV6-2/TRBV6-3
CDR3aa: CASKNPPNEKLFF
CDR3nt: TGTGCCAGCAAGAACCCGCCTAATGAAAAACTGTTTTTT

j_gene: TRBJ2-7
abundance: few
d_gene: NA
v_gene: TRBV21-1
CDR3aa: CASSTDGTSYEQYF
CDR3nt: TGTGCCAGCAGCACGGACGGTACCTCCTACGAGCAGTACTTC

j_gene: TRBJ2-7
abundance: few
d_gene: TRBD1
v_gene: TRBV6-1
CDR3aa: CASKIDRGPYEQYF
CDR3nt: TGTGCCAGCAAGATTGACAGGGGCCCCTACGAGCAGTACTTC